This TCR beta chain derives from a study of coeliac disease. General observations from the study: Most TRB amino acid sequences occurred in only one sample. Active celiac intraepithelial and lamina propria samples had lower TRB and TRG clonality than control samples.

The CDR3 spans 14 residues. The germline gives CDR1 MGHDK, CDR2 SYGVNS. V lost 4 bases, J lost 5 bases, and 8 bases stayed unmatched. The assay was immunoSEQ multiplex PCR, and TCRdb's table has in-frame clones only and misses some. The data show around 3,900 clones, approximately 60% seen once. With regard to this clone: Its matching antigen is unknown.

Sequencing was performed on intraepithelial lymphocytes from the gut. The rearrangement uses TRBV25-1 and TRBJ2-7, with 7 bases fitting TRBD1. This clonotype was sampled from a man between 65 and 79 years old with active celiac disease. CDR3 bases: TGTGCCAGCAGTGTCCAACAGGGGATGAACGAGCAGTACTTC. Protein: CASSVQQGMNEQYF.